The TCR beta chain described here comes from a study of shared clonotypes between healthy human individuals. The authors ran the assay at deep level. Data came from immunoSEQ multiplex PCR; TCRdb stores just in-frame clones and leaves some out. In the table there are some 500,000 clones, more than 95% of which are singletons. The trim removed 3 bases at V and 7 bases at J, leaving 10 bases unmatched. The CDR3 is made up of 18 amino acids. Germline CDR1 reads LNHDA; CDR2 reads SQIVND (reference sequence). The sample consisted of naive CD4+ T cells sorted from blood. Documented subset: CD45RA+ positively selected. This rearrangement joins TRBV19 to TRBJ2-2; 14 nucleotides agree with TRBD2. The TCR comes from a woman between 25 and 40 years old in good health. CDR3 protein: CASSMGTSGRTQRGELFF. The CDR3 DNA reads TGTGCCAGTAGTATGGGGACTAGCGGGAGAACCCAACGCGGGGAGCTGTTTTTT.